This T cell receptor beta chain was retrieved from a study of technical replicates of blood from several donors. Only in-frame clones appear in the TCRdb table, and some are missing; sequencing was by immunoSEQ multiplex PCR. The data show under 90,000 clones, with approximately 94% seen just once and roughly 0.25% held by the top ten. This CDR3 region has 15 residues. With 1 base clipped from V and 6 bases from J, the junction kept 5 bases outside the gene matches. Germline CDR1 and CDR2: SGHKS and YYEKEE (reference sequence). Material: T cells isolated from PBMCs. This clonotype originated in a human donor in good health. V and J are TRBV5-5 and TRBJ2-1, with TRBD2 identical over 9 bases. The CDR3 sequence is CASSLSWGLANEQFF. CDR3 DNA: TGTGCCAGCAGCTTGTCGTGGGGACTAGCCAATGAGCAGTTCTTC.